This paragraph covers one TCR beta chain sequence. Its antigen is still unknown. The entry originates in a study of OX40 agonist ivuxolimab in advanced cancers. Study-wide points: Expanded peripheral T cells had an undetermined antigen specificity. Within 6 weeks, CD4+ and CD8+ blood T cells expanded clonally at 0.1 to 3.0 mg/kg. The study found that CD8+ T cells averaged more expanded clones than CD4+.

Germline CDR1 ENHRY, CDR2 SYGVKD. Trimming shortened V by 3 bases and J by 3 bases, and 11 bases separated the two germline ends. CDR3 length: 14 residues. Clones were sequenced by immunoSEQ multiplex PCR, and TCRdb holds only the in-frame ones, with some missing. The data show tens of thousands of clones, roughly nine tenths seen once. The specimen comprised CD4+ or CD8+ T cells sorted from blood, sampled in a trial of the OX40 agonist ivuxolimab. The TCR originated in an adult with an advanced solid tumor such as melanoma, head and neck, liver or kidney cancer. The V and J genes are TRBV10-3 and TRBJ1-1, with no clear D. As DNA, the CDR3 is TGTGCCATCAGTGATCCAGGCTGGGACACTGAAGCTTTCTTT. Encoded protein: CAISDPGWDTEAFF.